This TCR beta chain is drawn from a study of PD-L1 blockade in urothelial cancer. Assay used: immunoSEQ multiplex PCR; TCRdb lists only in-frame clones, some missing. The repertoire holds tens of thousands of clones, with 81% as singletons. This TCR came from a man aged 70-80 years with urothelial cancer. The sequenced sample was PBMCs, obtained around atezolizumab (anti-PD-L1) treatment.

This CDR3 is CATSRDLGGARGNTIYF. CDR3 nucleotides: TGTGCCACCAGCAGAGATCTAGGGGGGGCGAGGGGAAACACCATATATTTT. The rearrangement joins TRBV15 to TRBJ1-3; tentatively, D is TRBD1 (6 bases). The CDR3 contains 17 residues. V lost 0 bases to trimming and J lost 4 bases, with 16 bases between them. Germline V CDR1 and CDR2: LNHNV, YYDKDF (reference sequence).